These 22 T cell receptor beta chains were all obtained from the same sample, sequenced in a study of T cell clonality in common variable immunodeficiency (dated by TCRdb to between 2015 and 2016). Library preparation was by the immunoSEQ multiplex PCR assay. The clones in this table, taken by TCRdb from immuneACCESS, are in-frame only. Not every clone is retained; where verified, under half of the shortfall comes from an unresolved V gene, and the cause of the rest is unknown. The sample counts some 60,000 clones, each observed more than once. Of the sample, over 1.5% falls within the top ten clones. Specimen: peripheral blood mononuclear cells. Receptors were obtained from a person aged 18-69 years in good health.

CDR3 region: CASSESGGVDGYTF. Partial CDR3 DNA: TGCGCCAGCAGTGAATCAGGGGGTGTAGATGGC. This chain connects TRBV10-2 to TRBJ1-2; 7 bases map to TRBD1. Read sequence stops 3 residues before the CDR3 end, and the germline J gene provides the missing end. This CDR3 is 14 amino acids long. With 3 bases clipped from V and 6 bases from J, the junction kept 7 bases outside the gene matches. CDR1 is WSHSY, CDR2 SAAADI, per germline.

This clone was recorded many times. Sequencing ends 3 residues short of the CDR3 end; the germline J gene provides the rest. The rearrangement joins TRBV4-1 to TRBJ2-2; 11 nucleotides align to TRBD2. The CDR3 is 16 amino acids. After removal of 2 bases from V and 4 bases from J, the junction contained 3 bases not matched to a gene. Germline V gene lookup returns CDR1 MGHRA and CDR2 YSYEKL. CDR3 bases read: TGCGCCAGCAGCCAATCCGGGACTAGCGGCACCGGGGAG. The encoded protein is CASSQSGTSGTGE. The entire CDR3 protein is CASSQSGTSGTGELFF.

This clone was seen at least ten times. Read sequence stops 3 residues before the CDR3 end, and the germline J gene provides the missing end. V and J are TRBV18 and TRBJ1-6; D is ambiguous. Germline V gene sequence: CDR1 KGHSH, CDR2 LQKENI. CDR3 length: 17 amino acids. V dropped 3 bases and J dropped 7 bases, with 19 bases sitting between them. Partial CDR3 DNA: TGTGCCAGCTCACCTAAGAAAAGGCTTATATGGAATTCACCC. Protein product: CASSPKKRLIWNSP. The CDR3 in full is CASSPKKRLIWNSPLHF.

Many counts were recorded for this clone. The read ends 3 residues early relative to the CDR3; the germline J gene fills the gap. The chain joins TRBV30 to TRBJ2-5; no reliable D call. The V end lost 0 bases, the J end lost 0 bases, and 5 bases lay between the germline ends. The CDR3 length is 13 residues. Per germline, CDR1 GTSNPN and CDR2 SVGIG (reference sequence). Incomplete CDR3 DNA: TGTGCCTGGAGTGTACAGTACCAAGAGACC. It specifies CAWSVQYQET. The CDR3 as a whole reads CAWSVQYQETQYF.

Many counts were recorded for this clone. The CDR3 end is not reached by the read, which stops 3 residues before it; the germline J gene fills it in. At the DNA level, this CDR3 is encoded by other sequences in the same sample as well. The rearrangement uses TRBV28 and TRBJ1-6, with TRBD1 matching 10 bases. The CDR3 extends over 17 amino acids. Germline CDR1 reads MDHEN; CDR2 reads SYDVKM. The V gene end was trimmed by 7 bases and the J gene end by 7 bases; junction bases not matched to a gene: 13. The CDR3 loop reads CASTRRYRTGGNSPLHF. Partial CDR3 DNA: TGTGCCAGCACCCGGCGTTACAGGACAGGGGGAAATTCACCC.

This clone was observed at least ten times. Coverage ceases 3 residues before the CDR3 finishes, and the germline J gene fills in the end. The genes are TRBV6-2 or TRBV6-3 and TRBJ1-2; D perhaps matches TRBD1 (5 bases). Between the trimmed V and J ends, which lost 7 bases and 4 bases, there was a span of 13 bases. The CDR3 extends over 13 amino acids. The V gene's germline CDR1 is MNHEY and CDR2 SVGEGT. The sequenced part of the CDR3 DNA is TGTGCCAGCACGGACTCGGGGGTCTATGGC. Protein sequence: CASTDSGVYG. The full CDR3 reads CASTDSGVYGYTF.

This clone came up many times. The read ends 3 residues before the CDR3 terminus; that terminus is restored from the germline J gene. The chain couples TRBV20-1 to TRBJ2-2; 7 nucleotides match TRBD2. Trimming cost V 5 bases and J 4 bases; bases outside gene matches: 10. The CDR3 contains 15 residues. The germline V gene encodes CDR1 DFQATT and CDR2 SNEGSKA (reference sequence). CDR3 in amino acids: CSAASGPAGTGELFF. Partial CDR3 DNA: TGCAGTGCTGCTAGCGGCCCAGCGGGCACCGGGGAG.

This clone was recorded at least ten times. From the germline J gene comes the end of the CDR3, since the read stops 3 residues before it. The chain couples TRBV6-4 to TRBJ2-1; 11 positions match TRBD2. The CDR3 is 14 amino acids. CDR1 is MRHNA and CDR2 is SNTAGT in the germline V gene. J was trimmed by 6 bases and V by 3 bases; bases with no gene match: 1. CDR3 region: CASSELAGVNEQFF. Partial CDR3 DNA: TGTGCCAGCAGTGAACTAGCGGGAGTCAATGAG.

This clone came up many times. Sequencing ends 3 residues short of the CDR3 end; the germline J gene provides the rest. The chain is built from TRBV28 and TRBJ2-1, with 7 bases identical to TRBD1. The V gene end was trimmed by 5 bases and the J gene end by 3 bases; junction bases not matched to a gene: 10. The germline gives CDR1 MDHEN, CDR2 SYDVKM. This CDR3 is 16 amino acids long. The CDR3 bases that were read are TGTGCCAGCAGTCCTCTCGGGGACAGCCTCTACAATGAG. This encodes CASSPLGDSLYNE. Given in full, the CDR3 is CASSPLGDSLYNEQFF. The full variable domain, its missing parts supplied by reference TRBV28 and TRBJ2-1, is DVKVTQSSRYLVKRTGEKVFLECVQDMDHENMFWYRQDPGLGLRLIYFSYDVKMKEKGDIPEGYSVSREKKERFSLILESASTNQTSMYLCASSPLGDSLYNEQFFGPGTRLTVL.

This clone was observed at least ten times. The CDR3 extends 3 residues past the end of the read, so its final part is completed from the germline J gene. This chain uses TRBV20-1 with TRBJ2-3, with 7 bases lining up with TRBD2. V shed 5 bases, J shed 4 bases, and the junction held 12 bases outside the gene matches. Germline-derived CDR1 and CDR2 are DFQATT and SNEGSKA (reference sequence). The CDR3 is made up of 15 amino acids. CDR3 residues: CSAPLRGSTSDTQYF. The CDR3 DNA, read in part, is TGCAGTGCTCCCCTTCGCGGGAGTACGTCAGATACG.

This clone occurred many times. The sequence runs out 3 residues before the end of the CDR3; the remainder is reconstructed from the germline J gene. J is TRBJ2-7 and V is TRBV6-1; 7 bases are a match to TRBD2. Trimming cost V 2 bases and J 6 bases; bases outside gene matches: 10. Germline V gene sequence: CDR1 MNHNS, CDR2 SASEGT. The CDR3 runs 15 residues. The sequenced part of the CDR3 DNA is TGTGCCAGCAGTGAACAGGGAGGGCAGGGTTCCGAG. It encodes CASSEQGGQGSE. The full-length CDR3 reads as CASSEQGGQGSEQYF.

This clone showed up many times. The read comes to an end 3 residues before the CDR3 does, leaving the germline J gene to fill in the end. The genes are TRBV5-1 and TRBJ1-1, with 8 bases matching TRBD1. Unmatched junction bases numbered 6, after V lost 7 bases and J lost 1 base. The CDR3 loop spans 14 amino acids. CDR1 and CDR2 (germline): SGHRS, YFSETQ. This CDR3 reads CASLDGQGNTEAFF. The part of the CDR3 DNA that was read is TGCGCCAGCCTTGATGGACAGGGGAACACTGAA.

This clone has ten or more counts. The covered CDR3 bases are TGTGCCTCGGCGGCAAACACCGGGGAG. It translates to CASAANTGE. The whole CDR3 is CASAANTGELFF. J is TRBJ2-2 and V is TRBV18; D not resolved. The CDR3 goes on 3 residues after the read ends, and that part is filled in from the germline J gene. The CDR3 loop spans 12 amino acids. Germline CDR1 is KGHSH and CDR2 is LQKENI. Trimming removed 11 bases from V and 2 bases from J, with 9 bases in between.

This clone has a count of ten or more. The read stops 3 residues short of the end of the CDR3; the missing end is completed from the germline J gene. The chain recombines TRBV30 with TRBJ2-5, with D tentatively TRBD1 (6 bases). V was shortened by 1 base and J by 5 bases, with 14 bases between the two germline ends. The germline gives CDR1 GTSNPN, CDR2 SVGIG (reference sequence). The length of the CDR3 is 14 residues. The CDR3 bases that were read are TGTGCCTGGAGTGCGACAGGAGTTAGGGAGACC. This codes for CAWSATGVRET. The entire CDR3 protein reads CAWSATGVRETQYF.

This clone has a count of ten or more. The read finishes 3 residues shy of the CDR3 end, and the germline J gene is used to complete it. The genes are TRBV4-1 and TRBJ1-1; no definite D call. Trimming pared 4 bases from V and 1 base from J, leaving 7 bases between. This CDR3 is built from 13 residues. Germline values: CDR1 MGHRA, CDR2 YSYEKL. CDR3 in amino acids: CASSLDTNTEAFF. CDR3 bases read: TGCGCCAGCAGCCTCGACACGAACACTGAA.

This clone was seen ten or more times. The CDR3 end is not reached by the read, which stops 3 residues before it; the germline J gene fills it in. The V call is TRBV15, the J call TRBJ2-5; 7 positions agree with TRBD1. The CDR3 extends over 15 amino acids. Trimming cost V 0 bases and J 3 bases; bases outside gene matches: 4. Germline V gene data show CDR1 as LNHNV and CDR2 as YYDKDF (reference sequence). CDR3 region: CATSRETGREETQYF. The sequenced CDR3 bases are TGTGCCACCAGCAGAGAGACAGGGCGGGAAGAGACC.

This clone came up many times. The read stops 3 residues short of the end of the CDR3; the missing end is completed from the germline J gene. V and J are TRBV29-1 and TRBJ2-7, with 7 bases lining up with TRBD2. This CDR3 spans 13 amino acids. V dropped 2 bases and J dropped 2; count of bases not matched to a gene: 3. Germline-derived CDR1 and CDR2 are SQVTM and ANQGSEA. The DNA read from the CDR3 is TGCAGCGTTGAATCTAGCGGCCCCTACGAG. The encoded protein is CSVESSGPYE. The whole CDR3 sequence reads CSVESSGPYEQYF.

This clone was observed many times. From the germline J gene comes the end of the CDR3, since the read stops 3 residues before it. The chain recombines TRBV19 with TRBJ2-2; unclear D gene. CDR3 size: 12 residues. V lost 5 bases, J lost 6 bases, and 7 bases lay in between. Germline lookup yields CDR1 LNHDA and CDR2 SQIVND (reference sequence). This CDR3 is CASSHSPGELFF. CDR3 DNA, as far as it was read: TGTGCCAGTAGTCATTCCCCCGGGGAG.

This clone was found many times. The CDR3 goes on 3 residues after the read ends, and that part is filled in from the germline J gene. The chain employs TRBV20-1 and TRBJ2-7, with D hard to call. CDR1 is DFQATT, CDR2 SNEGSKA, per germline (reference sequence). The CDR3 contains 15 residues. V dropped 3 bases and J dropped 3 bases, with 18 bases sitting between them. CDR3 DNA (partial): TGCAGTGCTAGGCGTCTTAGTGGTCTCGACTACGAG. It translates to CSARRLSGLDYE. The CDR3 in its entirety is CSARRLSGLDYEQYF.

This clone occurred many times. The missing CDR3 end, 3 residues past where the read stops, is filled in from the germline J gene. The rearrangement joins TRBV7-9 to TRBJ1-5; the D gene is possibly TRBD1 (6 bases). The CDR3 runs 13 residues. The germline V gene encodes CDR1 SEHNR and CDR2 FQNEAQ (reference sequence). Trimming removed 3 bases at V and 8 bases at J, with 11 bases between. The sequenced part of the CDR3 DNA is TGTGCCAGCAGCTTGGAACAGGGAAAGCCC. Its translation: CASSLEQGKP. The whole CDR3 sequence reads CASSLEQGKPQHF.

This clone was counted at least ten times. The CDR3 end falls 3 residues outside the read, so it is completed with the germline J gene. This chain uses TRBV18 with TRBJ1-5; D uncertain. CDR3 length equals 16 residues. Deletions cut 5 bases from V and 3 bases from J, with 17 bases between. Germline V gene sequence: CDR1 KGHSH, CDR2 LQKENI. This CDR3 is CASSSGEGQVNQPQHF. The CDR3 DNA, read in part, is TGTGCCAGCTCATCCGGCGAAGGCCAGGTCAATCAGCCC.

This clone was seen repeatedly, ten times or more. The missing CDR3 end, 3 residues past where the read stops, is filled in from the germline J gene. V is TRBV6-2 or TRBV6-3 and J is TRBJ2-5, with TRBD2 matching 16 bases. The ends lost 6 bases at V and 2 bases at J; junction bases unmatched: 3. The CDR3 extends over 16 amino acids. Germline-derived CDR1 and CDR2 are MNHEY and SVGEGT. Incomplete CDR3 DNA: TGTGCCAGCAGCCCGGGACTAGCGGGAGGGCAAGAGACC. It is translated as CASSPGLAGGQET. The whole CDR3 is CASSPGLAGGQETQYF.